This T cell receptor (beta chain) is drawn from a study of CD8+ T cells in alopecia areata. About the study: Treated patients took oral tofacitinib at 5 to 10 mg twice daily. Findings and limits, study-wide: Under tofacitinib, fewer expanded CD8+ clones appeared among the top 100 scalp clones. How baseline CD8+ expansion relates to response remains uncertain (there was one nonresponder).

On this clone: The target antigen is unknown.

RNA, once extracted, was reverse transcribed into cDNA for use as the sequencing template. Some clones are missing from TCRdb's copy, which holds only in-frame ones; the method was immunoSEQ multiplex PCR. The profile shows 200,000 to 250,000 clones, about 57% of them singletons. Germline trimming cut 5 bases from V and 6 bases from J; bases unmatched to any gene: 8. Germline V gene sequence: CDR1 SGHDT, CDR2 YYEEEE. This CDR3 has 15 amino acids. Indicated treatment: oral pan-JAK inhibitor, 5-10 mg twice daily. Samples from alopecia areata patients were lesional scalp punch biopsies and peripheral blood.

This chain links TRBV5-6 with TRBJ2-2; 9 positions agree with TRBD1. This specimen consisted of CD4+ T cells sorted from blood, obtained at week 4, from a patient treated with tofacitinib. The TCR originated in a human donor with alopecia areata. This CDR3 reads CASRAWGQGPGELFF. Written as DNA, the CDR3 is TGTGCCAGCAGAGCCTGGGGACAGGGCCCCGGGGAGCTGTTTTTT.